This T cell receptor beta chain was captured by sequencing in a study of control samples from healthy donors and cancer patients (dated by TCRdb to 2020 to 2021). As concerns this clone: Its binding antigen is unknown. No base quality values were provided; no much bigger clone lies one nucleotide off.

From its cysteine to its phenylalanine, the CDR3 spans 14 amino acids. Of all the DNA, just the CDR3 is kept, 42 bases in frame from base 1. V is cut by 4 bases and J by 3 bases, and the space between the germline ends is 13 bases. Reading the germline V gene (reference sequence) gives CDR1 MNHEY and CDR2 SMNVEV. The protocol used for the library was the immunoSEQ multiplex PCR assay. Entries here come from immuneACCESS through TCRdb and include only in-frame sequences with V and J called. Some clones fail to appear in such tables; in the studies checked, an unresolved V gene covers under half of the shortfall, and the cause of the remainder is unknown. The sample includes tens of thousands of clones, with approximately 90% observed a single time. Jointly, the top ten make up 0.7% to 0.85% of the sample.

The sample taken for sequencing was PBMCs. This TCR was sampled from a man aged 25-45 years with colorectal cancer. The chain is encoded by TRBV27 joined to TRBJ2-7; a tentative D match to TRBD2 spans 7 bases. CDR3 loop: CASSSGVAGYEQYF. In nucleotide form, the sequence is TGTGCCAGCAGTTCAGGGGTAGCGGGCTACGAGCAGTACTTC.